What follows is one T cell receptor beta chain and its context. Its specificity is not known. The primer mix had 60 Vbeta and 13 Jbeta primers. Produced via immunoSEQ multiplex PCR; TCRdb's table is partial and in-frame only. Among more than 150,000 clones, roughly 87% were seen once, and the ten largest hold less than 2%. The CDR3 runs 17 residues. The V gene's germline CDR1 is LGHNA and CDR2 YSLEER. The junction had 2 bases not matched to a gene; V was cut back by 0 bases and J by 0 bases. The source of the sample is a study of cytomegalovirus exposure and HLA in healthy donors. General study results and limits: TCR beta chain V- and J-gene trimming was linked, in a later analysis, to a missense variant in DCLRE1C. Rarity held for most TCR sequences, but there were some public TCRs that occurred in many donors.

The sequence derives from a man in his forties in good health and CMV-seronegative. The gene calls are TRBV4-3 and TRBJ2-3, with TRBD2 identical over 11 bases. The source material was PBMCs. CDR3 nucleotide sequence: TGCGCCAGCAGCCAAGAGAGGACTAGCGGGAGCACAGATACGCAGTATTTT. It translates to CASSQERTSGSTDTQYF.